Sequencing of this T cell receptor (beta chain) was carried out in a study of neurological immune-mediated disorders. Preparation of the unsorted libraries drew on 2 million PBMCs stored at -80 C. Findings and limits, study-wide: Phylogenetic grouping assigned the repertoires of 18 of 34 multiple sclerosis patients to a single related-CDR3 cluster, representing a possible signature.

This clonotype was counted ten times or more. As yet, its antigen is unknown. This CDR3 spans 14 amino acids. V lost 5 bases and J lost 1, with 11 bases in between. Germline CDR1 SGHTA, CDR2 FQGNSA. Using its own MiXCR run on the 5' RACE reads, TCRdb lists one record per CDR3 protein. The sample shows about 74,000 distinct CDR3 sequences, 4% to 6% of them seen only once. This receptor was identified in a man aged 18 to 35 with multiple sclerosis. Sequenced sample: PBMCs. The chain combines TRBV7-2 with TRBJ2-5; D is unresolved. CDR3 in amino acids: CASSMSEPQETQYF. As DNA, the CDR3 is TGTGCCAGCAGCATGAGCGAACCCCAAGAGACCCAGTACTTC. Full variable domain (outside the CDR3, taken from reference TRBV7-2 and TRBJ2-5): GAGVSQSPSNKVTEKGKDVELRCDPISGHTALYWYRQSLGQGLEFLIYFQGNSAPDKSGLPSDRFSAERTGGSVSTLTIQRTQQEDSAVYLCASSMSEPQETQYFGPGTRLLVL.